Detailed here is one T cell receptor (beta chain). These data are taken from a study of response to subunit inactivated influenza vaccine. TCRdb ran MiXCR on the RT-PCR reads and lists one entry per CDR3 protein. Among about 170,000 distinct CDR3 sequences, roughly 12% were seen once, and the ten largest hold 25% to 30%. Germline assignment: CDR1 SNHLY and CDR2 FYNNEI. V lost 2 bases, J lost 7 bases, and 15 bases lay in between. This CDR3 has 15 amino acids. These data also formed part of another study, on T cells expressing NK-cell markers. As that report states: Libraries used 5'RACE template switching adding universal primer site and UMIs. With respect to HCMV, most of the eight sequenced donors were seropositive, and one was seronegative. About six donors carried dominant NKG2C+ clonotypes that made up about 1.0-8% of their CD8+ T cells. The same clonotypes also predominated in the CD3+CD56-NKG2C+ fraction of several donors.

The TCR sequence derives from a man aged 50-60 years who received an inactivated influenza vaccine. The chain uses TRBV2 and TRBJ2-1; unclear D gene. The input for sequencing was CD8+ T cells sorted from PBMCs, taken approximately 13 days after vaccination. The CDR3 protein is CASSEFGTGGNEQFF. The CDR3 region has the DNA TGTGCCAGCAGTGAATTTGGAACGGGTGGGAATGAGCAGTTCTTC.